This TCR beta chain was recorded in a study of T-cell reconstitution after alpha-beta-depleted transplantation in children (dated by TCRdb to 2016 to 2017). In the study overall: Using TCR repertoire profiling, the study quantitatively followed how T-cell immune reconstitution unfolded in children after TCRalphabeta/CD19-depleted allogeneic hematopoietic cell transplantation. Study-wide conclusions, independent of this receptor: In some patients, high TCRbeta diversity at day 60 was attributed to recipient T cells and intrathymic progenitors that had survived conditioning. The apparently early alphabetaT-cell count recovery about two months after transplant was reportedly dependent on only several hundred rapidly expanded clones derived from non-depleted graft cells. Over subsequent months, a decline in hyperexpanded clone frequencies was noted, and after one year, T-cell counts and TCRbeta diversity were mostly ascribed to newly produced T cells.

The label giving this sample's treatment or condition can be read as: allogeneic hematopoietic cell transplantation with graft depleted of TCRalphabeta T cells and CD19 B cells. The children who served as transplant recipients had been given grafts of TCRalphabeta/CD19-depleted allogeneic hematopoietic cells. V is reduced by 8 bases and J by 0 bases, leaving a spacing of 5 bases between them. Its CDR3 holds 12 amino acids, cysteine through phenylalanine. Only CDR3 DNA remains: 36 bases, in frame from the first base. This clonotype came up many times. Its antigen is currently not known. It has no much larger one-base neighbor in the sample; base qualities were not kept. Libraries came from PCR. The run used an Illumina HiSeq 2500. Molecular barcoding was employed in the preparation of TCR libraries, with unique molecular identifiers being used to normalize TCRbeta repertoire quantification. The public reads were reanalyzed by TCRdb: fastp trimming at Q25, MiXCR alignment, in-frame beta chains only. Each entry merges the rows of one CDR3 protein and shows their most common DNA and genes. Here the sample has approximately 630,000 distinct CDR3 sequences; roughly 13% occur a single time. The ten largest clones represent roughly 0.84% of the sample.

The chain is assembled from TRBV12-3 or TRBV12-4 and TRBJ2-1; too little of a D gene remains to name it. The source of this sequence is a girl between 2 and 10 years old with congenital amegakaryocytic thrombocytopenia, due to receive a stem cell transplant. Material: PBMCs, obtained before TCRalphabeta/CD19-depleted stem cell transplant. The CDR3 region reads CASGPSYNEQFF. The DNA sequence is as follows: TGTGCCAGCGGGCCCTCCTACAATGAGCAGTTCTTC.